This T cell receptor (beta chain) was identified in a study of monozygotic twins with inflammatory bowel disease. For every donor, one blood sample of approximately 2.5 ml was drawn. Study outcomes and limitations: TCRbeta inverse Simpson diversity was decreased in IBD patients versus healthy co-twins.

With the 5' RACE reads reprocessed, TCRdb shows one record per CDR3 protein and no DNA. This sample's table has 70,000 to 95,000 distinct CDR3 sequences. Germline-derived CDR1 and CDR2 are SGHAT and FQNNGV. The CDR3 sequence is 13 residues long. In regard to this clonotype: Its specificity is unknown.

The origin of this receptor is a human donor with ulcerative colitis or Crohn's disease, or a healthy co-twin of an affected twin (not recorded which). Material: blood. The chain uses TRBV11-2 and TRBJ2-4; the TCRdb D gene call, TRBD1, has no DNA to confirm it. This chain's CDR3 is CASSLDLGGIQYF.